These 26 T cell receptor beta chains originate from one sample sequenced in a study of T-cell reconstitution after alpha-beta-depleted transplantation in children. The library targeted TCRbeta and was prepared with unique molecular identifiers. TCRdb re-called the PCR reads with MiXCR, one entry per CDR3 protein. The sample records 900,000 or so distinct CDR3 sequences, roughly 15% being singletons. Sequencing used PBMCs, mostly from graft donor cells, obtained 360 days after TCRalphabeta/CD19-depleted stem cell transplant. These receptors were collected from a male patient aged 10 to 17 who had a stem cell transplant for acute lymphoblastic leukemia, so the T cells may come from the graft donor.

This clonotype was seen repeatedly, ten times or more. The CDR3 DNA is TGTGCCAGCAGCCAAGGACCCACAGAAGCTTTCTTT. Residues: CASSQGPTEAFF. The genes are TRBV3-1 and TRBJ1-1; no firm D call. The germline CDR1 and CDR2 sequences are LGHDT and YNNKEL (reference sequence). Trimming removed 1 base at V and 8 bases at J, with 8 bases between. The CDR3 spans 12 residues.

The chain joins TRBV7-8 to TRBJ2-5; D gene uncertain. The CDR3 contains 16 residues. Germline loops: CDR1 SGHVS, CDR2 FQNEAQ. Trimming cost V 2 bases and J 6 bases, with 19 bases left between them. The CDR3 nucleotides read TGTGCCAGCAGCTTATCCCGTGGGATGCAGCGACAGACCCAGTACTTC. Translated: CASSLSRGMQRQTQYF.

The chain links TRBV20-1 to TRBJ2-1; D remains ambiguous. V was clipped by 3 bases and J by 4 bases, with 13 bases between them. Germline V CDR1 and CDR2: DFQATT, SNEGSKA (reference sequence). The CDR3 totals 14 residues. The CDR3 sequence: CSASLWDSYNEQFF. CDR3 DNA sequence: TGCAGTGCTAGCTTATGGGATTCGTACAATGAGCAGTTCTTC.

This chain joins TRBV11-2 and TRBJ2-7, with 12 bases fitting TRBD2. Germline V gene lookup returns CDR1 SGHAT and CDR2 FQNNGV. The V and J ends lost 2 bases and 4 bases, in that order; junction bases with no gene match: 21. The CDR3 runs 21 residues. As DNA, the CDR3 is TGTGCCAGCAGCTTATGGGTGTCTCCGCTAGCGGGAGGGGAGGGGCCTTACGAGCAGTACTTC. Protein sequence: CASSLWVSPLAGGEGPYEQYF.

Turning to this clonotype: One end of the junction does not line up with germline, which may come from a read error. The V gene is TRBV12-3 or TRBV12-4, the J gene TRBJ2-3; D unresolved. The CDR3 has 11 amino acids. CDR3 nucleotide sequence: TGTGCCAGCAGTTTAAGGGTCCTTTCTTTCTTT. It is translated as CASSLRVLSFF.

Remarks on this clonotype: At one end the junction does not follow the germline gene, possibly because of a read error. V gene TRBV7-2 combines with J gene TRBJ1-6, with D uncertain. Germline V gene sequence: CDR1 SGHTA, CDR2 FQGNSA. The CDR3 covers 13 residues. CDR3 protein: CASSSQGRSLLHF. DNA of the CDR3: TGTGCCAGCAGCTCCCAAGGTCGATCACTCCTCCACTTT. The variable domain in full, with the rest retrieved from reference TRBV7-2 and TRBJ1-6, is GAGVSQSPSNKVTEKGKDVELRCDPISGHTALYWYRQSLGQGLEFLIYFQGNSAPDKSGLPSDRFSAERTGGSVSTLTIQRTQQEDSAVYLCASSSQGRSLLHFGNGTRLTVT.

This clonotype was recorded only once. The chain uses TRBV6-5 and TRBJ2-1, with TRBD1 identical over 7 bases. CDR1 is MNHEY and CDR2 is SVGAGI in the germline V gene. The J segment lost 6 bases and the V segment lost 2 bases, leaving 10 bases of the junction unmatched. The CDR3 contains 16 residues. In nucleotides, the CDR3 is TGTGCCAGCAGTTACGCCGGGACAGTGAGGGGCAATGAGCAGTTCTTC. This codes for CASSYAGTVRGNEQFF.

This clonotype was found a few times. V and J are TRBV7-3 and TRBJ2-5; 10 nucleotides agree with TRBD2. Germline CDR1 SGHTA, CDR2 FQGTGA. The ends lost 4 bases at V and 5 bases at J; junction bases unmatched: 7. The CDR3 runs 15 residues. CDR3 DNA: TGTGCCAGCAGCTCTCTAGCGGGAGAGACGGAGACCCAGTACTTC. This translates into CASSSLAGETETQYF.

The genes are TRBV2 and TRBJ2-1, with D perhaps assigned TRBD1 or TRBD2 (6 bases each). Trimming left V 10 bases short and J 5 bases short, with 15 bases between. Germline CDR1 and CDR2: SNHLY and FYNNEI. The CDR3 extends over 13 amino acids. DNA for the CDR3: TGTGCCATTACAGGGAGGCACAACAATGAGCAGTTCTTC. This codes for CAITGRHNNEQFF.

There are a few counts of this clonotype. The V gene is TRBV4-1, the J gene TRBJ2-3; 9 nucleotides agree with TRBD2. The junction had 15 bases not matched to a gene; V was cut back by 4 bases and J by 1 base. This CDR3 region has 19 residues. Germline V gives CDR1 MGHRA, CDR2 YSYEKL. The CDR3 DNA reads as TGCGCCAGCAGCCCACTTCTTAGCGGGAGAGTCTCTGGCACAGATACGCAGTATTTT. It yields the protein CASSPLLSGRVSGTDTQYF.

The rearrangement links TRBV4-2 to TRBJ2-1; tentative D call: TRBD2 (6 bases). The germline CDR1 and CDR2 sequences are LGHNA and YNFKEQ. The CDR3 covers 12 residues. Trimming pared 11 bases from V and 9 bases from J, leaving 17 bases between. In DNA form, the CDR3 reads TGTGCCCCATGGGGGAGGTATAGTGAGCAGTTCTTC. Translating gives CAPWGRYSEQFF.

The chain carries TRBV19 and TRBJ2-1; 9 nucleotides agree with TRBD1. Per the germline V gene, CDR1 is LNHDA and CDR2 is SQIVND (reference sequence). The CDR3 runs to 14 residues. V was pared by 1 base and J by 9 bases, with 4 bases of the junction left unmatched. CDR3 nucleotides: TGTGCCAGTAGTATAGCCGGGACAGGGATTGAGCAGTTCTTC. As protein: CASSIAGTGIEQFF.

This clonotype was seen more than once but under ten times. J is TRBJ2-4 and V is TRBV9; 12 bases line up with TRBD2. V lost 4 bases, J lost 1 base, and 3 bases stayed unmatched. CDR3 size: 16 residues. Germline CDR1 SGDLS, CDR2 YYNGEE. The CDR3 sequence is CASSPGLAGAKNIQYF. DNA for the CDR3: TGTGCCAGCAGCCCCGGACTAGCGGGGGCCAAAAACATTCAGTACTTC. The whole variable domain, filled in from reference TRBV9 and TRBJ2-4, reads DSGVTQTPKHLITATGQRVTLRCSPRSGDLSVYWYQQSLDQGLQFLIQYYNGEERAKGNILERFSAQQFPDLHSELNLSSLELGDSALYFCASSPGLAGAKNIQYFGAGTRLSVL.

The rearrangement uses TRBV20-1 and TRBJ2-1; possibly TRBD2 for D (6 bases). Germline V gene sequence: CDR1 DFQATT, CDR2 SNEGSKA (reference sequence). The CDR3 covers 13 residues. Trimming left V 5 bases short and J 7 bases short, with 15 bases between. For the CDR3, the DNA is TGCAGTGCTCAACATCGGAGGGGTAATGAGCAGTTCTTC. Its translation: CSAQHRRGNEQFF.

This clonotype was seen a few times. In DNA, the CDR3 is TGTGCCAGCAGTTACAATACGGCGGGACAAAAGTATTTT. Protein product: CASSYNTAGQKYF. V gene TRBV27 combines with J gene TRBJ2-3; either TRBD1 or TRBD2 may fit D (6 bases each). Germline assignment: CDR1 MNHEY and CDR2 SMNVEV (reference sequence). V was clipped by 4 bases and J by 13 bases, with 18 bases between them. The CDR3 runs 13 residues.

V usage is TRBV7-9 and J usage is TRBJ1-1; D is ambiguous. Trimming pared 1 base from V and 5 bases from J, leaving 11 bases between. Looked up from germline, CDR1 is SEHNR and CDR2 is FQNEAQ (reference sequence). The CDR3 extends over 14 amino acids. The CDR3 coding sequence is TGTGCCAGCAGCTTAGGTTTCCTGGGGACTGAAGCTTTCTTT. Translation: CASSLGFLGTEAFF.

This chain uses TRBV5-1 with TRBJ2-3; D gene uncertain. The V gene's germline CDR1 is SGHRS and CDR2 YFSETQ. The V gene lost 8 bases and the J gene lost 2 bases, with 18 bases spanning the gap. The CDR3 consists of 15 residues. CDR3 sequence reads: CASSRPTSSTDTQYF. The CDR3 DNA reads TGCGCCAGTTCCCGGCCCACATCTTCCACAGATACGCAGTATTTT.

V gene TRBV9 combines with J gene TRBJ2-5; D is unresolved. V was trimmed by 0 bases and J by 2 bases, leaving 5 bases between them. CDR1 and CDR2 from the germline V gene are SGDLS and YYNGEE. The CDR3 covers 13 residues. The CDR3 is CASSVALQETQYF. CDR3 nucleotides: TGTGCCAGCAGCGTAGCTCTTCAAGAGACCCAGTACTTC.

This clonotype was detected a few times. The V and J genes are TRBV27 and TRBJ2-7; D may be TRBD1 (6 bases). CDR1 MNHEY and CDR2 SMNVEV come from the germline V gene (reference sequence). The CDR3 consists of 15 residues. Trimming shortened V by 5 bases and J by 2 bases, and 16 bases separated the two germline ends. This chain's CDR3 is CASSPRGIRAYEQYF. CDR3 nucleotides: TGTGCCAGCAGTCCCAGGGGCATACGGGCCTACGAGCAGTACTTC.

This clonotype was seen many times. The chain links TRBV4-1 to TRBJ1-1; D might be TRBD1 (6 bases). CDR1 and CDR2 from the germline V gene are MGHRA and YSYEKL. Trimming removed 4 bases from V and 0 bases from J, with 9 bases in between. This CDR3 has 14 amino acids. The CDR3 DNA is TGCGCCAGCAGCCTATGGGACATGAACACTGAAGCTTTCTTT. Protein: CASSLWDMNTEAFF.

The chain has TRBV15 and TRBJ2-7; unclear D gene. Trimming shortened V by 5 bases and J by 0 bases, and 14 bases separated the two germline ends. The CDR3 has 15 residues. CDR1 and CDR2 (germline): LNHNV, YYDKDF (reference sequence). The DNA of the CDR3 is TGTGCCACCAGCGAGGAACTCCGAAGCTCCTACGAGCAGTACTTC. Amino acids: CATSEELRSSYEQYF.

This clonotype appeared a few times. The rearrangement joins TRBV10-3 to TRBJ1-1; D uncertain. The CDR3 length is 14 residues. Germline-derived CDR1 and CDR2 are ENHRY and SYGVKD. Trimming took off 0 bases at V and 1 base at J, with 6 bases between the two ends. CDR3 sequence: CAISESGGNTEAFF. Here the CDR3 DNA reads TGTGCCATCAGTGAGTCGGGCGGGAACACTGAAGCTTTCTTT.

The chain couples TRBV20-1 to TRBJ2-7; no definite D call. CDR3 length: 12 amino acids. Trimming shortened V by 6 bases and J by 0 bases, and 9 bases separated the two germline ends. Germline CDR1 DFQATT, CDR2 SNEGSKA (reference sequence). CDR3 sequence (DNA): TGCAGTGCCAGGCACTACTCCTACGAGCAGTACTTC. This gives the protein CSARHYSYEQYF.

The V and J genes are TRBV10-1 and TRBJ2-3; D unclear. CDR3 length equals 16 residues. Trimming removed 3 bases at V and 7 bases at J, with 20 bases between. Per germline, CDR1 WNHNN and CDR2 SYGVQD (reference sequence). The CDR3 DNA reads TGCGCCAGCAGTGATCCGACCGCGCTAGGCCCCAATACGCAGTATTTT. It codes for CASSDPTALGPNTQYF.

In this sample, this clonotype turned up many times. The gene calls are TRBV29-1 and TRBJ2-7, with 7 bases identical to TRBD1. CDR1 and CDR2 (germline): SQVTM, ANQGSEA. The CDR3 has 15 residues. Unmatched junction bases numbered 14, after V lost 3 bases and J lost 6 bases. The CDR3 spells CSVEASDRVTGEQYF. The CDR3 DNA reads TGCAGCGTTGAGGCATCAGACAGGGTTACGGGCGAGCAGTACTTC.

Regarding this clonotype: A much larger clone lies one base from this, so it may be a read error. CDR3 protein: CASSLRGGISSYEQYF. The DNA of the CDR3 is TGTGCCAGCAGCTTAAGGGGGGGGATCTCATCCTACGAGCAGTACTTC. The V gene is TRBV7-8, the J gene TRBJ2-7; weak D call: TRBD2 (7 bases). CDR3 length equals 16 residues. Trimming took off 2 bases at V and 1 base at J, with 15 bases between the two ends. Germline V gives CDR1 SGHVS, CDR2 FQNEAQ.